A single T cell receptor beta chain is shown here with its context. Its antigen is unknown. This specimen belongs to a study of OX40 agonist ivuxolimab in advanced cancers. Study-level information: Aged roughly 23 to 80 with a mean of roughly 65 years, they were around 85% male. Study-wide results and caveats: Determination of antigen specificity was not performed for the expanded peripheral T cells. Partial responders dosed at 0.1-3.0 mg/kg displayed clonal expansion ranking among the lowest.

Sequencing used immunoSEQ multiplex PCR; TCRdb keeps in-frame clones, though not all of them. This table holds 9,500 to 15,000 clones, 80% found once. Sequencing used CD4+ or CD8+ T cells sorted from blood, obtained in a trial of the OX40 agonist ivuxolimab. This receptor was obtained from an adult with an advanced solid tumor such as melanoma, head and neck, liver or kidney cancer.

The CDR3 DNA sequence: TGTGCCAGCAGCTTATCGCCAGGGAGAGAGCAGTACTTC. Amino acid sequence: CASSLSPGREQYF. The chain has TRBV7-9 and TRBJ2-7; D possibly matches TRBD1 or TRBD2 (5 bases each). Trimming pared 2 bases from V and 7 bases from J, leaving 12 bases between. CDR1 is SEHNR, CDR2 FQNEAQ, per germline (reference sequence). The CDR3 has 13 residues. Full variable domain (rest looked up from reference TRBV7-9 and TRBJ2-7): DTGVSQNPRHKITKRGQNVTFRCDPISEHNRLYWYRQTLGQGPEFLTYFQNEAQLEKSRLLSDRFSAERPKGSFSTLEIQRTEQGDSAMYLCASSLSPGREQYFGPGTRLTVT.